These T cell receptor beta chains were read from a single sample in a study of identical twins. MiXCR, run by TCRdb on the 5' RACE reads, gives a single entry per CDR3 protein. The sample yields roughly 690,000 distinct CDR3 sequences, 21% seen once. These sequences were also reported in another study, on T cells expressing NK-cell markers.

Sequencing input: PBMCs. These receptors were collected from a woman under 30 in good health. Both conserved end residues are part of each CDR3. A D gene is named only where the DNA matches it firmly. A clone size is listed for some rows: how often the clone was seen (once, few, many), or a class if it is expanded.

-	TRBV27	TRBJ2-3	-	TGTGCCAGCAGTTTACGTGTCGGCAGGGGAAGGGCAGATACGCAGTATTTT	CASSLRVGRGRADTQYF
TRBD2	TRBV7-9	TRBJ2-7	-	TGTGCCAGCAGCGGGGGACTAGCGGGTTACTCCTACGAGCAGTACTTC	CASSGGLAGYSYEQYF
-	TRBV5-1	TRBJ2-5	-	TGCGCCAGCAGCTTGGTAGTTGGGCAAGAGACCCAGTACTTC	CASSLVVGQETQYF
-	TRBV12-3/TRBV12-4	TRBJ1-2	many	TGTGCCAGCAGCCCCGGGTGGGGGCCGCTGAACTATGGCTACACCTTC	CASSPGWGPLNYGYTF
TRBD2	TRBV6-8	TRBJ2-1	few	TGTGCCAGTGAGGCGGGCGGAAAGGGGACTAGCGGGAGCCATGAGCAGTTCTTC	CASEAGGKGTSGSHEQFF
TRBD2	TRBV5-1	TRBJ2-7	-	TGCGCCAGCAGCTTGGGTACTAGCGGGATCGTATACTACGAGCAGTACTTC	CASSLGTSGIVYYEQYF
-	TRBV29-1	TRBJ2-2	many	TGCAGCGTTGAAGTACAAGGCACCGGGGAGCTGTTTTTT	CSVEVQGTGELFF
-	TRBV3-1	TRBJ2-7	-	TGTGCCAGCAGCCAAATTCCGCATGGGGCCTACTACGAGCAGTACTTC	CASSQIPHGAYYEQYF
-	TRBV24-1	TRBJ2-3	-	TGTGCCACCAGTGGGTCAGGGTCAGATACGCAGTATTTT	CATSGSGSDTQYF
-	TRBV14	TRBJ2-1	many	TGTGCCAGCAGCCAACCCCTTGGGCGGGTCAATGAGCAGTTCTTC	CASSQPLGRVNEQFF
TRBD1	TRBV29-1	TRBJ2-2	few	TGCAGCGTCCTAACGGACAGGGAGTACACCGGGGAGCTGTTTTTT	CSVLTDREYTGELFF
TRBD1	TRBV20-1	TRBJ2-5	-	TGCAGTGCTAGAGCCACGGGACAGGGGTTGTTGGAGACCCAGTACTTC	CSARATGQGLLETQYF
-	TRBV6-4	TRBJ1-2	many	TGTGCCAGCAGTGACTCTGCAGGGGGCTACACCTTC	CASSDSAGGYTF
-	TRBV20-1	TRBJ1-5	many	TGCAGTGCGCAAACCGGGACAAGCAATCAGCCCCAGCATTTT	CSAQTGTSNQPQHF
-	TRBV10-3	TRBJ1-2	few	TGTGCCATCAACGACAATTGGGAGCAGGCAGGGTCGTTCGGCTACACCTTC	CAINDNWEQAGSFGYTF
-	TRBV7-9	TRBJ1-1	few	TGTGCCAGCAGCTTTGGCAGGAACCAGGCTTTCTTT	CASSFGRNQAFF
TRBD2	TRBV2	TRBJ2-1	few	TGTGCCAGCGTGAGTGGGACTAGCGGATCCGAGAACTTCTTC	CASVSGTSGSENFF
TRBD2	TRBV5-1	TRBJ2-1	few	TGCGCCAGCAGCTTCCCCTCGGGCGGGGGGGCTTACAATGAGCAGTTCTTC	CASSFPSGGGAYNEQFF
TRBD2	TRBV6-1	TRBJ2-1	-	TGTGCCAGCAGTGCGGCGACTAGCGATTTTTCCTATTCCTACAATGAGCAGTTCTTC	CASSAATSDFSYSYNEQFF
-	TRBV7-9	TRBJ2-5	few	TGTGCCAGCTCGGGCATGGAGACCCAGTACTTC	CASSGMETQYF
-	TRBV20-1	TRBJ2-7	many	TGCAGTGCTAGTGAGTCAGGGGCCCCCTACGAGCAGTACTTC	CSASESGAPYEQYF
-	TRBV5-1	TRBJ2-3	-	TGCGCCAGCAGCTTGGTGGCCCGCACAGATACGCAGTATTTT	CASSLVARTDTQYF
-	TRBV7-9	TRBJ1-1	-	TGTGCCAGCAGCTTAGGGGCACCGGTTATGAACACTGAAGCTTTCTTT	CASSLGAPVMNTEAFF
-	TRBV6-5	TRBJ1-1	-	TGTGCCAGCAGTTACATCGGGGGTACTGAAGCTTTCTTT	CASSYIGGTEAFF
TRBD2	TRBV20-1	TRBJ2-3	-	TGCAGTGCTCAAGCTAACAGGATAGCGGGAGAATTCGCAGATACGCAGTATTTT	CSAQANRIAGEFADTQYF
TRBD2	TRBV7-2	TRBJ2-2	-	TGTGCCAGCAGCTTAGCTAGCGGGAGGTTCGCCGGGGAGCTGTTTTTT	CASSLASGRFAGELFF
-	TRBV11-2	TRBJ2-3	few	TGTGCCAGCAGCTCCCTGGACTTAGCTGGGGATACGCAGTATTTT	CASSSLDLAGDTQYF
-	TRBV4-3	TRBJ2-7	-	TGCGCCAGCAGCCAAGACAGGGGGGCCTACGAGCAGTACTTC	CASSQDRGAYEQYF
TRBD2	TRBV11-3	TRBJ2-3	-	TGTGCCAGCAGCTTACGGTTAGCGGGGGGACCCACAGATACGCAGTATTTT	CASSLRLAGGPTDTQYF
TRBD1	TRBV27	TRBJ1-5	many	TGTGCCAGCAGTGACAGGGTTCAGGGCAATCAGCCCCAGCATTTT	CASSDRVQGNQPQHF
TRBD1	TRBV15	TRBJ2-3	few	TGTGCCACCAGCACCGGGACAGGGGCCGCAGATACGCAGTATTTT	CATSTGTGAADTQYF
TRBD1	TRBV7-6	TRBJ2-7	-	TGTGCCAGCAGCTCCTTAGCTTCAGAGGGGGCTTACGAGCAGTACTTC	CASSSLASEGAYEQYF
-	TRBV5-1	TRBJ1-1	-	TGCGCCAGCAGTTCGGAGCAGGACCTTGAAGCTTTCTTT	CASSSEQDLEAFF
-	TRBV5-6	TRBJ2-6	-	TGTGCCAGCAGCGTCCTATCCAACGTCCTGACTTTC	CASSVLSNVLTF
-	TRBV3-1	TRBJ1-2	few	TGTGCCAGCAGCCAAGAATCAGGGTATGGCTACACCTTC	CASSQESGYGYTF
-	TRBV24-1	TRBJ2-7	-	TGTGCCACCCCTGCGAGGGTCTACGAGCAGTACTTC	CATPARVYEQYF
TRBD2	TRBV29-1	TRBJ2-2	few	TGCAGCGTTGTCGGGCCTAGCGGGAGGGCCGGCGGGGAGCTGTTTTTT	CSVVGPSGRAGGELFF
TRBD2	TRBV9	TRBJ2-5	few	TGTGCCAGCAGCGCCGGGACTAGCGAGGAGACCCAGTACTTC	CASSAGTSEETQYF
-	TRBV5-1	TRBJ2-1	many	TGCGCCAGCAGCGGCCAAACCTTAAACAATGAGCAGTTCTTC	CASSGQTLNNEQFF
-	TRBV12-3/TRBV12-4	TRBJ2-3	-	TGTGCCAGCAGTTCTTGGAGCAGCACAGATACGCAGTATTTT	CASSSWSSTDTQYF
TRBD2	TRBV20-1	TRBJ2-5	-	TGCAGTGCCCGGGTCGGTAGCGGGAGTGGAGAGACCCAGTACTTC	CSARVGSGSGETQYF
-	TRBV9	TRBJ2-1	once	TGTGCCAGCAGCGTAGAGCGGGCTGAGCAGTTCTTC	CASSVERAEQFF
-	TRBV9	TRBJ2-1	few	TGTGCCAGCAGCGTGGGTGGGGGGCACAATGAGCAGTTCTTC	CASSVGGGHNEQFF
TRBD1	TRBV20-1	TRBJ2-7	few	TGCAGTGCCCAGGGGGCGAACTACGAGCAGTACTTC	CSAQGANYEQYF
-	TRBV6-6	TRBJ2-1	-	TGTGCCAGCAGTTACGTCAACAATGAGCAGTTCTTC	CASSYVNNEQFF